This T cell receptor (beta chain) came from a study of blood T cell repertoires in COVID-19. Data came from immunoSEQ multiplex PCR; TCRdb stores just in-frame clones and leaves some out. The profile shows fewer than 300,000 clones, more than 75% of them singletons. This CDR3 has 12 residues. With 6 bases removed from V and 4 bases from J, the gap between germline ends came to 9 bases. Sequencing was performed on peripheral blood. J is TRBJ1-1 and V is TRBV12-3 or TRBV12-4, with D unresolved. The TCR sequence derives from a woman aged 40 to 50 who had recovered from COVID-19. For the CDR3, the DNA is TGTGCCAGCAGACCCTCGGGCACTGAAGCTTTCTTT. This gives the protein CASRPSGTEAFF.